Each of the 10 T cell receptor beta chains below was sequenced from the same sample in a study of CD4 T cells in relation to SARS-CoV-2 and coronaviruses. No antigen has been identified for these receptors. Sequencing was performed with immunoSEQ multiplex PCR; in TCRdb, only in-frame clones are kept and a portion is missing. This sample carries approximately 11,000 clones, about 81% of them seen once, and the ten largest clones take roughly 17%. Before the COVID-19 pandemic, during about 2011-2019, CD4+ T cells were taken from unexposed donors. Isolation of CD4+ T cells took place after about 9 days in culture. Sequenced material: CD4+ T cells from PBMCs, cultured in vitro. These receptors came from a human donor in good health.

The chain links TRBV7-2 to TRBJ2-3; 15 nucleotides match TRBD2. The germline V gene has CDR1 SGHTA and CDR2 FQGNSA. This CDR3 contains 17 residues. Trimming took 4 bases from V and 3 from J; bases not matched to a gene: 5. CDR3 DNA sequence: TGTGCCAGCAGCTCCGGACTAGCGGGGGGGATAACAGATACGCAGTATTTT. Amino acids: CASSSGLAGGITDTQYF.

The chain joins TRBV9 to TRBJ2-3; D not certain. V gave up 0 bases and J gave up 3 bases, with 17 bases separating them. There are 17 residues in the CDR3. Germline CDR1 SGDLS, CDR2 YYNGEE. The chain's CDR3 is CASSVGSGSYRTDTQYF. For the CDR3, the DNA is TGTGCCAGCAGCGTAGGGTCGGGCAGTTATCGTACAGATACGCAGTATTTT.

This chain joins TRBV11-2 and TRBJ2-5, with 8 bases identical to TRBD2. V lost 5 bases to trimming and J lost 1 base; unmatched junction nucleotides: 9. This CDR3 has 16 amino acids. Germline values: CDR1 SGHAT, CDR2 FQNNGV. The CDR3, as DNA: TGTGCCAGCAGCCAACGATTAGGACTAGCCCAAGAGACCCAGTACTTC. Encoded protein: CASSQRLGLAQETQYF.

The chain has TRBV5-4 and TRBJ2-7; TRBD2 matches at 14 bases. With 3 bases clipped from V and 3 bases from J, the junction kept 11 bases outside the gene matches. CDR1 SGHNT and CDR2 YYREEE come from the germline V gene (reference sequence). This CDR3 contains 18 residues. The CDR3 bases are TGTGCCAGCAGCTCTTCGACTAGCGGGGGGGCCCTCTTCTACGAGCAGTACTTC. It is translated as CASSSSTSGGALFYEQYF. The complete variable domain, with remaining parts taken from reference TRBV5-4 and TRBJ2-7, reads ETGVTQSPTHLIKTRGQQVTLRCSSQSGHNTVSWYQQALGQGPQFIFQYYREEENGRGNFPPRFSGLQFPNYSSELNVNALELDDSALYLCASSSSTSGGALFYEQYFGPGTRLTVT.

The V and J genes are TRBV12-5 and TRBJ1-3; D may be TRBD1 (5 bases). Trimming left V 6 bases short and J 0 bases short, with 15 bases between. The germline V gene encodes CDR1 LGHNT and CDR2 FRNRAP. CDR3 length: 16 amino acids. The CDR3 coding sequence is TGTGCTAGTGGCGTAGGCCCCGGGGGCTCTGGAAACACCATATATTTT. Translated: CASGVGPGGSGNTIYF.

The chain links TRBV5-6 to TRBJ1-5; 8 bases line up with TRBD1. The CDR3 runs to 15 residues. CDR1 is SGHDT and CDR2 is YYEEEE in the germline V gene. With V trimmed by 3 bases and J by 1 base, 3 bases remained unmatched. CDR3 sequence: CASSSTGVSNQPQHF. CDR3 DNA sequence: TGTGCCAGCAGCTCGACAGGGGTAAGCAATCAGCCCCAGCATTTT.

In its sample, this clone was seen a few times. The chain employs TRBV18 and TRBJ1-1, with D maybe TRBD1 (5 bases). From germline, CDR1 is KGHSH and CDR2 LQKENI. The germline V and J ends were trimmed by 2 bases and 3 bases, with 10 bases remaining between them. The CDR3 runs to 14 residues. CDR3 amino acids: CASSPSGDDTEAFF. For the CDR3, the DNA is TGTGCCAGCTCACCATCGGGGGACGACACTGAAGCTTTCTTT.

The rearrangement joins TRBV29-1 to TRBJ2-7; D is possibly TRBD1 or TRBD2 (5 bases each). The V gene lost 0 bases and the J gene lost 3 bases, with 6 bases spanning the gap. CDR3 length equals 12 residues. CDR1 is SQVTM, CDR2 ANQGSEA, per germline. The CDR3 region has the DNA TGCAGCGTTGAAGATGGGGGCTACGAGCAGTACTTC. Translating it yields CSVEDGGYEQYF.

This chain's CDR3 is CASSPPGQGGREQYF. CDR3 nucleotides: TGTGCCAGCAGCCCGCCGGGACAGGGGGGACGCGAGCAGTACTTC. V usage is TRBV7-9 and J usage is TRBJ2-7; 11 bases are shared with TRBD1. V gave up 5 bases and J gave up 6 bases; unmatched junction bases: 9. The CDR3 totals 15 residues. In germline, CDR1 is SEHNR, CDR2 FQNEAQ (reference sequence).

J is TRBJ2-5 and V is TRBV6-6; TRBD2 matches 12 bases. Germline V lookup: CDR1 MNHNY, CDR2 SVGAGI (reference sequence). V shed 5 bases and J 3 bases; nucleotides not matched to a gene: 4. CDR3 length equals 15 residues. The CDR3 spells CASSPWTSGEETQYF. DNA for the CDR3: TGTGCCAGCAGTCCGTGGACTAGCGGGGAAGAGACCCAGTACTTC.